This T cell receptor beta chain appears in the sequencing data of a study of T cell responses to AZD1222 COVID-19 vaccine. Study-wide points: Seropositive at baseline were only a handful of AZD1222 recipients. Most donors were white British and more were female, and clonal diversity was possibly underestimated. Repertoire sampling happened only post peak T cell response. There were vaccine-associated CD4 TCRs across spike, dominant at 160-218 and 743-854.

Sequencing used immunoSEQ multiplex PCR; TCRdb keeps in-frame clones, though not all of them. This sample yields fewer than 150,000 clones, of which just over 85% are seen a single time; approximately 7.5% belongs to the top ten. This CDR3 contains 17 residues. The germline CDR1 and CDR2 sequences are KGHSH and LQKENI. In regard to this clone: Antigen specificity is unknown. A junction boundary mismatches the germline segment, possibly from a read error.

This TCR derives from an adult in good health. V is TRBV18 and J is TRBJ2-3; 8 nucleotides line up with TRBD2. Source: peripheral blood, taken on day 0 of AZD1222 vaccination. CDR3 sequence reads: CAGSANQAGASTDTQYF. In nucleotides, the CDR3 is TGTGCCGGCTCTGCCAACCAAGCGGGGGCTAGCACAGATACGCAGTATTTT.